The clone carrying this T cell receptor (beta chain) was picked up one time. The sample originates from a study of blood T cell repertoires in COVID-19. Looking at the study overall: Whether acute or convalescent, the COVID-19 samples came from the United States, Italy and Spain.

The CDR3 length is 14 residues. Per the germline V gene, CDR1 is LGHDT and CDR2 is YNNKEL (reference sequence). V lost 0 bases and J 2 bases, leaving 8 bases between the germline ends. The method was immunoSEQ multiplex PCR; TCRdb's version includes in-frame clones alone and lacks a portion of them. The data show 85,000 to 120,000 clones, approximately 90% seen once. This receptor was identified in a woman aged 45-65 years with COVID-19, enrolled during active disease. This chain connects TRBV3-1 (or the pseudogene TRBV3-2) to TRBJ2-7; unclear D gene. Sequencing was carried out using peripheral blood. CDR3 in DNA: TGTGCCAGCAGCCAAGATAGTGCGGCCTACGAGCAGTACTTC. Encoded protein: CASSQDSAAYEQYF.